This TCR beta chain was captured by sequencing in a study of CD8+CD57+ T cells in acquired aplastic anemia. The study profiled TCR beta VDJ and CDR3 using genomic DNA as template. TCRdb reanalysed the reads using MiXCR and keeps one entry per CDR3 protein. The sample includes about 190,000 distinct CDR3 sequences, roughly half seen only once; the top ten take about 17%. The CDR3 has 13 amino acids. From germline, CDR1 is MNHEY and CDR2 SVGAGI. Deletions cut 0 bases from V and 6 bases from J, with 8 bases between. This clonotype was seen ten or more times. Sequences were obtained from sorted CD4+, CD8+, or CD8+CD57+ T cells (not recorded which) from PBMCs. The clonotype comes from a human donor in good health, serving as a control. The chain is built from TRBV6-5 and TRBJ1-1; D gene unclear. The CDR3 sequence is CASSYSSPPEAFF. In DNA form, the CDR3 reads TGTGCCAGCAGTTACTCGAGTCCACCTGAAGCTTTCTTT.